This T cell receptor beta chain was found in a study of blood T cell repertoires in COVID-19. Study summary: Material from acute and convalescent COVID-19 was sourced from the United States, Italy and Spain. T cells, B-cell-depleted T cells, or PBMCs provided the cDNA or gDNA that served as material.

The table came from immunoSEQ multiplex PCR; TCRdb's copy has only in-frame clones and leaves some out. The data hold roughly 140,000 clones, with roughly 90% observed a single time. The CDR3 spans 14 residues. Germline lookup yields CDR1 LGHDT and CDR2 YNNKEL (reference sequence). With 3 bases removed from V and 8 bases from J, the gap between germline ends came to 16 bases. Specimen: PBMCs or T cells enriched from blood (not recorded which). This chain links TRBV3-1 (or the pseudogene TRBV3-2) with TRBJ1-2; D is ambiguous. The TCR originated in a woman under 40 with acute COVID-19. CDR3 loop: CASSQNTGSVGYTF. DNA for the CDR3: TGTGCCAGCAGCCAGAACACGGGGTCCGTCGGCTACACCTTC.